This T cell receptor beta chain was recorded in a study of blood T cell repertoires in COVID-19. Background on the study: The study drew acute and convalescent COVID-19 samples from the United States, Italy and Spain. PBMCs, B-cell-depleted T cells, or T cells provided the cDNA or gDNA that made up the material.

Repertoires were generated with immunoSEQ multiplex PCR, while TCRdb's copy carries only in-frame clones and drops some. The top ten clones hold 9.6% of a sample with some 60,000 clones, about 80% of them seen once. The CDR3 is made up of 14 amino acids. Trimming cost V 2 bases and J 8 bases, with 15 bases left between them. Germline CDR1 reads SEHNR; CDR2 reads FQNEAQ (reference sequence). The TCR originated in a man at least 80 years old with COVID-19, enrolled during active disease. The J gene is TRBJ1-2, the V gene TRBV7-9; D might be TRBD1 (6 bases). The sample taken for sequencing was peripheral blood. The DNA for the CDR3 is TGTGCCAGCAGCTTATCCGCGACAGGACGAGGCTACACCTTC. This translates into CASSLSATGRGYTF.